This T cell receptor beta chain was recovered during a study of T cell repertoires in aging, cancer and after chemotherapy. About the study: Over several months to years, re-sampled healthy donor repertoires clearly shared clones. The whole study produced a dataset of several million TCR reads. General study points: Untreated cancer patients had significantly lower blood TCR diversity than age-matched healthy donors. Across the chemotherapy interval, each cancer cohort showed higher median generation probability, suggesting thymic rebound.

Details on this clonotype: Antigen: not known. The junction departs from the called germline gene at one end, perhaps through a read error.

Rearranged V-D-J TRB sequences were amplified with a mixed TRB-A/B primer pool. TCRdb used MiXCR to reprocess the multiplex PCR reads, holding one entry per CDR3 protein. The sample lists approximately 9,700 distinct CDR3 sequences, around 33% occurring once. CDR3 length: 15 amino acids. Looked up from germline, CDR1 is LNHDA and CDR2 is SQIVND (reference sequence). Amplification of TCR beta used genomic DNA extracted from peripheral blood. Sequencing was carried out using blood. The chain recombines TRBV19 with TRBJ1-5, with 7 bases fitting TRBD1. The sequence was collected from a human donor in good health. The CDR3 protein is CASNRDSHSNQRQHF. For the CDR3, the DNA is TGTGCCAGTAACCGGGACAGCCATAGCAATCAGCGCCAGCATTTT.